This T cell receptor (beta chain) was observed in a study of Ad26.COV2.S vaccination and SARS-CoV-2 variants. Germline CDR1 reads MGHRA; CDR2 reads YSYEKL. This CDR3 contains 17 residues. V shed 1 base and J shed 0 bases, with 14 bases lying between them. Here immunoSEQ multiplex PCR was the method, and the copy in TCRdb shows in-frame clones only, minus some. The sample records roughly 320,000 clones, around 87% being singletons. Documented treatment: around 19 received Ad26.COV2.S at low or high dose, single or two shots; 5 received placebo; per-sample allocation not given. Sampling occurred on day 63 after the first vaccine or placebo injection.

The starting material was peripheral blood, obtained in a trial of Ad26.COV2.S vaccine versus placebo. This chain connects TRBV4-1 to TRBJ2-3; TRBD1 is a possible D gene (6 bases). This sequence originates from a person between 18 and 60 years old who received the Ad26.COV2.S COVID-19 vaccine or a placebo. The CDR3 coding sequence is TGCGCCAGCAGCCAAGCAACCTCACAGGGAAGCACAGATACGCAGTATTTT. Its translation is CASSQATSQGSTDTQYF.